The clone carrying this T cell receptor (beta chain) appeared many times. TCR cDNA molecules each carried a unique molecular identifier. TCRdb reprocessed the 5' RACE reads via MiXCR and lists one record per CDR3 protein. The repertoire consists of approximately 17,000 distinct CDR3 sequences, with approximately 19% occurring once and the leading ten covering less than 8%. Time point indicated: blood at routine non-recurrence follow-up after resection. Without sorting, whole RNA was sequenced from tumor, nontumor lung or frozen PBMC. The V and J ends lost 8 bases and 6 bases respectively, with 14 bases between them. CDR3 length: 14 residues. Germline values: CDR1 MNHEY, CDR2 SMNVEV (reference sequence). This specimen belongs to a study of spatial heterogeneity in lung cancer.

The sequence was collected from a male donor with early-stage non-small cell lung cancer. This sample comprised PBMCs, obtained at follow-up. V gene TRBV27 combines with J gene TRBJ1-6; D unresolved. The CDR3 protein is CASRSGLFNSPLHF. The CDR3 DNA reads TGTGCCAGCCGGAGCGGTCTCTTTAATTCACCCCTCCACTTT.